This TCR beta chain was documented in a study of T cells in Graves' hyperthyroidism and ophthalmopathy. Regarding the study as a whole: Median prediction lead before ophthalmopathy onset was around 7 months with the model.

This clonotype was found many times. Its antigen is not known. Researchers barred patients who had uncontrolled infection, other autoimmune disease, pregnancy or lactation. PBMCs were collected from a 10 ml volume of fresh peripheral blood. There were TCR beta CDR3 regions amplified from RNA transcripts. Carried out on the TCR CDR3, a first-round RT-PCR used the HTBI primer set. TCRdb independently ran MiXCR on the multiplex PCR reads; one entry per CDR3 protein. The sample has under 350,000 distinct CDR3 sequences, approximately 13% seen once. The receptor comes from a woman aged 40-49 years with Graves' ophthalmopathy. Material: blood.

CDR3: CASSYSREADQPQHF. CDR3 DNA: TGTGCCAGCAGTTACTCGAGAGAGGCGGATCAGCCCCAGCATTTT. This sequence joins TRBV6-6 and TRBJ1-5; D ambiguous. The germline V gene has CDR1 MNHNY and CDR2 SVGAGI (reference sequence). CDR3 length: 15 residues. Trimming took off 0 bases at V and 5 bases at J, with 11 bases between the two ends.